This entry is about one T cell receptor (beta chain). This sample is drawn from a study of blood T cell repertoires in COVID-19. Looked up from germline, CDR1 is MDHEN and CDR2 is SYDVKM. CDR3 length: 14 residues. V gave up 7 bases and J gave up 0 bases; unmatched junction bases: 5. The protocol was immunoSEQ multiplex PCR, while the TCRdb copy is restricted to in-frame clones and leaves out a portion. The table lists under 250,000 clones, almost 85% of them singletons. The sequenced sample was peripheral blood. This TCR derives from a woman aged 45-60 years with active or convalescent COVID-19. The rearrangement uses TRBV28 and TRBJ1-2; TRBD1 aligns across 7 bases. The CDR3 loop reads CASTPGGPNYGYTF. DNA of the CDR3: TGTGCCAGCACCCCAGGGGGGCCTAACTATGGCTACACCTTC.